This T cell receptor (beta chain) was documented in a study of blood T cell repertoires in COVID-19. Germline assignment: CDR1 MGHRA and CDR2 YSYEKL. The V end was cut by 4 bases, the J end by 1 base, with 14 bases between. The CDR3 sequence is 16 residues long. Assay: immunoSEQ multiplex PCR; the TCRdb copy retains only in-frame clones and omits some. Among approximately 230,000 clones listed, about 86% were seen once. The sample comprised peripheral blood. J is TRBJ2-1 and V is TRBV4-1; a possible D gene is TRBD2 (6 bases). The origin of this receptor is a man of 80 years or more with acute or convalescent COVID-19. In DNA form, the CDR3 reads TGCGCCAGCAGCCCCGTTTTAGCGGAATCCTACAATGAGCAGTTCTTC. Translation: CASSPVLAESYNEQFF.